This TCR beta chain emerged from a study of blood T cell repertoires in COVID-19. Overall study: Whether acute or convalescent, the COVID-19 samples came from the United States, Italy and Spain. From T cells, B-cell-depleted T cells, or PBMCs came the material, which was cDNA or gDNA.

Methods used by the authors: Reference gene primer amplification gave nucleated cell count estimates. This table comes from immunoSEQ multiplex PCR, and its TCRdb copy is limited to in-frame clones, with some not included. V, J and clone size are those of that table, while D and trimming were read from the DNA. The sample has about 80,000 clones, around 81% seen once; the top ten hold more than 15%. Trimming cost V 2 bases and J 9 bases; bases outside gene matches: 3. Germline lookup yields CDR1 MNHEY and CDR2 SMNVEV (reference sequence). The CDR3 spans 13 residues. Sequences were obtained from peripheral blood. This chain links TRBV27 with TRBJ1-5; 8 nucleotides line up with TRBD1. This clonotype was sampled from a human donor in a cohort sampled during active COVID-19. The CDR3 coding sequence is TGTGCCAGCAGTTTAGGACAGGGCAGGCCCCAGCATTTT. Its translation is CASSLGQGRPQHF.